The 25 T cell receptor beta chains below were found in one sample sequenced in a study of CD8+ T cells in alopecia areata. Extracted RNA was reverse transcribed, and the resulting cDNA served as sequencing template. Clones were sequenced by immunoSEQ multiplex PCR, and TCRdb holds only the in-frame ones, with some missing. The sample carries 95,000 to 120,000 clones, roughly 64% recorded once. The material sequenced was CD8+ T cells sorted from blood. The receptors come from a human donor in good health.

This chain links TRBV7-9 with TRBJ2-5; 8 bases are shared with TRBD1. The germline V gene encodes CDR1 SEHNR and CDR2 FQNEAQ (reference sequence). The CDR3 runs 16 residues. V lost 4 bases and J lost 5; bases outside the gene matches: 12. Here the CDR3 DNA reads TGTGCCAGCAGCTCTCACCGGGACAGGAATTGGGAGACCCAGTACTTC. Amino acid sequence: CASSSHRDRNWETQYF. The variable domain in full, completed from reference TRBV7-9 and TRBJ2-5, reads DTGVSQNPRHKITKRGQNVTFRCDPISEHNRLYWYRQTLGQGPEFLTYFQNEAQLEKSRLLSDRFSAERPKGSFSTLEIQRTEQGDSAMYLCASSSHRDRNWETQYFGPGTRLLVL.

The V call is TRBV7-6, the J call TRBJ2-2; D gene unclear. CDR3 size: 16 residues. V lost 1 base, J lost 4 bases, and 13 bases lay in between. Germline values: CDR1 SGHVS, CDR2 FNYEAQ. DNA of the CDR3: TGTGCCAGCAGCTTAGTTCTCGGTAGAGGCACCGGGGAGCTGTTTTTT. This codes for CASSLVLGRGTGELFF.

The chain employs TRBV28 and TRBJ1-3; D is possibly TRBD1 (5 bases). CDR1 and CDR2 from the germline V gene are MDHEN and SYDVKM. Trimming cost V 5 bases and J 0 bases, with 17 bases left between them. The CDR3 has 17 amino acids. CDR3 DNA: TGTGCCAGCAGTCCCCCCCGGGGGGACTTCTCTGGAAACACCATATATTTT. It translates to CASSPPRGDFSGNTIYF.

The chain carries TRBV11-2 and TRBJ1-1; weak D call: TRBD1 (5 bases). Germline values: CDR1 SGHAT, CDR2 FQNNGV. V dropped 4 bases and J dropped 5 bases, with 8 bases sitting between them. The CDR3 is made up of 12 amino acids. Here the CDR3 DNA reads TGTGCCAGCAGCTCAGGGAGTACTGAAGCTTTCTTT. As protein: CASSSGSTEAFF.

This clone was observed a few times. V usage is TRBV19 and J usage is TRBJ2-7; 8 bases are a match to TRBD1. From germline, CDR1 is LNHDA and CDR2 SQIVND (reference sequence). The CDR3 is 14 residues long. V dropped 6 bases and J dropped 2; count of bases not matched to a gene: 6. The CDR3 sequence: CASSAGTGPYEQYF. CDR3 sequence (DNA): TGTGCCAGTAGCGCCGGGACAGGACCCTACGAGCAGTACTTC.

This CDR3 reads CSVEVASGVYNEQFF. The CDR3 nucleotides read TGCAGCGTTGAAGTCGCTAGCGGGGTGTACAATGAGCAGTTCTTC. V is TRBV29-1 and J is TRBJ2-1, with TRBD2 identical over 9 bases. This CDR3 has 15 residues. V gave up 1 base and J gave up 4 bases; unmatched junction bases: 5. Germline CDR1 and CDR2: SQVTM and ANQGSEA.

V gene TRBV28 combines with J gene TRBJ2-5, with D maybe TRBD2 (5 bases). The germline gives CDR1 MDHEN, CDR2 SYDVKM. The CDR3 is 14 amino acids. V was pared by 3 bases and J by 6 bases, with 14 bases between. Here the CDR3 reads CASSFPGEVQTQYF. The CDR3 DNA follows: TGTGCCAGCAGTTTCCCCGGGGAAGTCCAGACCCAGTACTTC.

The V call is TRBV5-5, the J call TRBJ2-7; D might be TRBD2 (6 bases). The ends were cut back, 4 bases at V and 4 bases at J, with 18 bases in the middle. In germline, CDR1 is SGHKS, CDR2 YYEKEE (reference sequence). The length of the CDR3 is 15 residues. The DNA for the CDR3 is TGTGCCAGCAGCCTGGACTCGGGGGATGGATACGAGCAGTACTTC. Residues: CASSLDSGDGYEQYF.

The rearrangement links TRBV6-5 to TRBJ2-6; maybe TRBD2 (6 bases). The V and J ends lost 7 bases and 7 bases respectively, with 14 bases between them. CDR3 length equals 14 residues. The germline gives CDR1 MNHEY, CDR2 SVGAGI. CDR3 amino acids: CASTSGRGANVLTF. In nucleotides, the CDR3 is TGTGCCAGCACCTCCGGGCGGGGAGCCAACGTCCTGACTTTC.

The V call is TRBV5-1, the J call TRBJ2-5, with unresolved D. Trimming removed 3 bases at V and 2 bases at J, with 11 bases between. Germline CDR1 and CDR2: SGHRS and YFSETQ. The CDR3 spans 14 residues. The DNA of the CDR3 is TGCGCCAGCAGCTGGTTCCCAGCACAAGAGACCCAGTACTTC. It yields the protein CASSWFPAQETQYF.

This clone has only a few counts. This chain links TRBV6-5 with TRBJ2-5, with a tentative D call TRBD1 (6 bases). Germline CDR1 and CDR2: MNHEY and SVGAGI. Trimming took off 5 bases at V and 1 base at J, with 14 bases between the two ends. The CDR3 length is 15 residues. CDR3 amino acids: CASSLTGGLQETQYF. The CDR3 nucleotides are TGTGCCAGCAGTCTAACTGGGGGCCTCCAAGAGACCCAGTACTTC.

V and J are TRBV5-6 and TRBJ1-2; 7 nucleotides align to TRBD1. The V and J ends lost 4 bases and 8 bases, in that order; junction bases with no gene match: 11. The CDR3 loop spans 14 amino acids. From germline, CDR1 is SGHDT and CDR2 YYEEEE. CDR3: CASSQEDRAEGYTF. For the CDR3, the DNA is TGTGCCAGCAGCCAGGAAGACAGGGCAGAAGGCTACACCTTC.

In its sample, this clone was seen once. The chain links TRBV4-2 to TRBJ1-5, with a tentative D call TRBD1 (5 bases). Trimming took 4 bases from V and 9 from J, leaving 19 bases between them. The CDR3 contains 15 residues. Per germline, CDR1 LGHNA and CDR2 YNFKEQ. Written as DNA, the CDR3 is TGTGCCAGCAGCCGGGGGAGGACGGTTTGGTCGCCCCAGCATTTT. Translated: CASSRGRTVWSPQHF.

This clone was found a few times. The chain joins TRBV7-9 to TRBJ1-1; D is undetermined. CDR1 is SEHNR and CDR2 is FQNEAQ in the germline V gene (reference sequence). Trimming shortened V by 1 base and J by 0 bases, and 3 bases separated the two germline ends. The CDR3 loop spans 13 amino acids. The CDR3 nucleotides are TGTGCCAGCAGCTTAGTGGTGAACACTGAAGCTTTCTTT. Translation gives CASSLVVNTEAFF.

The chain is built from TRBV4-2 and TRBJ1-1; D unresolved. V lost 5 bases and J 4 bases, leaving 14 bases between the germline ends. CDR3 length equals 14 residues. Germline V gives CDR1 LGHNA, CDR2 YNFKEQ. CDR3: CASSFYPRGTEAFF. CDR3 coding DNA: TGTGCCAGCAGCTTCTATCCGCGCGGCACTGAAGCTTTCTTT.

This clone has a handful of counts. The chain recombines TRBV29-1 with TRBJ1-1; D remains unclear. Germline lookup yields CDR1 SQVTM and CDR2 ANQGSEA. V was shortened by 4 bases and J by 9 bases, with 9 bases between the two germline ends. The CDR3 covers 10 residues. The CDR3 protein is CSVGDGKAFF. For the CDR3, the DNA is TGCAGCGTTGGTGACGGGAAAGCTTTCTTT.

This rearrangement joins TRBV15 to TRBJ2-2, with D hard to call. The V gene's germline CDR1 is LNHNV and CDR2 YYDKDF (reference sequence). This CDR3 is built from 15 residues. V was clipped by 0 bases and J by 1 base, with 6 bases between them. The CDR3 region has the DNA TGTGCCACCAGCAGAGATTTAGGGAACACCGGGGAGCTGTTTTTT. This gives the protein CATSRDLGNTGELFF.

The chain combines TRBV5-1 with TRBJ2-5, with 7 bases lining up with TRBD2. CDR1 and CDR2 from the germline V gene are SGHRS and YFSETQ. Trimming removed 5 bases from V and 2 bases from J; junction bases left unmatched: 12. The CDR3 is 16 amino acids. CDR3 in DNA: TGCGCCAGCAGTTGGCTAGCGGTTACCACACAAGAGACCCAGTACTTC. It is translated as CASSWLAVTTQETQYF.

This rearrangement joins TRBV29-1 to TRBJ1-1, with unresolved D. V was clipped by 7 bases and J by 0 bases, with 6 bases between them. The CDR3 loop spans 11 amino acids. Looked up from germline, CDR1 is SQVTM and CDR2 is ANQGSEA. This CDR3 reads CSATVNTEAFF. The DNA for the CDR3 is TGCAGCGCCACAGTGAACACTGAAGCTTTCTTT.

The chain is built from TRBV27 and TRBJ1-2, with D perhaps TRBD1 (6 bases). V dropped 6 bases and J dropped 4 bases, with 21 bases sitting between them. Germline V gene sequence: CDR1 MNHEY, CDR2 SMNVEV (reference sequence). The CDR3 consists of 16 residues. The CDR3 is CASRSALDRPGYGYTF. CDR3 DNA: TGTGCCAGCAGATCGGCATTGGACAGACCAGGCTATGGCTACACCTTC.

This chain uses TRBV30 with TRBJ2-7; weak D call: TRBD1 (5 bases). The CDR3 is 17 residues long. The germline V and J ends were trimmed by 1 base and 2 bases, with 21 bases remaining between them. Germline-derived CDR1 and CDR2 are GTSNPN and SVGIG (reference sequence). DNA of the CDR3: TGTGCCTGGAGTGCTGGGTCTGTAGGCAGGGATCCCTACGAGCAGTACTTC. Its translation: CAWSAGSVGRDPYEQYF.

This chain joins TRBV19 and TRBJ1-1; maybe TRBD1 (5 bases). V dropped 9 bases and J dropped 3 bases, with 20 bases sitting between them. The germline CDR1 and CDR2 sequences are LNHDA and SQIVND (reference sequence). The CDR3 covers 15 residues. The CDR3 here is CASLRGTGIDTEAFF. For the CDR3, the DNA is TGTGCCAGCCTGAGGGGAACAGGCATTGACACTGAAGCTTTCTTT.

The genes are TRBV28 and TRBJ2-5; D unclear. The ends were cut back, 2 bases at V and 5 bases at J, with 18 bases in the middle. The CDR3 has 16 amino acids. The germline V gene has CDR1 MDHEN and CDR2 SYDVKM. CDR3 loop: CASSLRSGITRETQYF. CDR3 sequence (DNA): TGTGCCAGCAGTTTACGATCTGGGATCACCCGGGAGACCCAGTACTTC.

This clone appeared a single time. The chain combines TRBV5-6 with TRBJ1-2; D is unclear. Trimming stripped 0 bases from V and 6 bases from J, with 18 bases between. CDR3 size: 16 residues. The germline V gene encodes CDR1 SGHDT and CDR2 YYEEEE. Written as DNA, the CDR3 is TGTGCCAGCAGCTTGGGAAACAGCCATACGAGAAATGGCTACACCTTC. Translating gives CASSLGNSHTRNGYTF.

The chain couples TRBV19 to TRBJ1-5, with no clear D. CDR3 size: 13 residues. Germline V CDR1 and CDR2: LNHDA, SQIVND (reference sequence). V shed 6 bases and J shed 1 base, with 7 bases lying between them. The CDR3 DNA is TGTGCCAGTAGCCCGGACAGCAATCAGCCCCAGCATTTT. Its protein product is CASSPDSNQPQHF.